This T cell receptor (beta chain) is drawn from a study of blood T cell repertoires in COVID-19. Study overall: Material from acute and convalescent COVID-19 was sourced from the United States, Italy and Spain. Sample material is recorded as cDNA or gDNA derived from T cells, B-cell-depleted T cells, or PBMCs.

Germline V CDR1 and CDR2: SNHLY, FYNNEI. Trimming pared 3 bases from V and 0 bases from J, leaving 12 bases between. The CDR3 loop spans 15 amino acids. In the original processing: Amplification of reference gene primers was used by the study to estimate nucleated cell counts. Profiling relied on immunoSEQ multiplex PCR, and the TCRdb table lists in-frame clones only, not all of them. V and J calls and clone size are as listed in that table; D and trimming were resolved from the DNA. The profile shows about 26,000 clones, about 71% of them singletons. The sequenced sample consisted of peripheral blood. This sequence originates from a man aged 55-75 years with active or convalescent COVID-19. The V and J genes are TRBV2 and TRBJ2-7; D possibly corresponds to TRBD2 (6 bases). The CDR3 nucleotides read TGTGCCAGCAGTGACCCCTGGGAGGACTCCTACGAGCAGTACTTC. Its translation: CASSDPWEDSYEQYF.